Below, 20 T cell receptor beta chains from the same sample are listed, as sequenced in a study of blood T cell repertoires in COVID-19 (dated by TCRdb to 2020 to 2022). Library generation was performed with the immunoSEQ multiplex PCR assay. The immuneACCESS repertoire file appears here via TCRdb, limited to in-frame rearrangements. These files lack a portion of the clones; in checked studies, under half of the deficit traces to unresolved V genes, and the cause of the others is not known. Present in this sample are around 200,000 clones, approximately 75% of which were seen just once. The ten largest clones add up to about a tenth of the sample. The sample consisted of PBMCs or T cells enriched from blood (not recorded which). Source of these receptors: a man aged 35 to 55 who had recovered from COVID-19.

The J gene is TRBJ2-1, the V gene TRBV9; TRBD2 might be the D (6 bases). CDR3 length equals 14 residues. The V end was cut by 0 bases, the J end by 7 bases, with 11 bases between. Germline-derived CDR1 and CDR2 are SGDLS and YYNGEE. Here the CDR3 reads CASSVVAGTNEQFF. In DNA, the CDR3 is TGTGCCAGCAGCGTAGTGGCAGGGACTAATGAGCAGTTCTTC. The whole variable domain, remainder taken from reference TRBV9 and TRBJ2-1, is DSGVTQTPKHLITATGQRVTLRCSPRSGDLSVYWYQQSLDQGLQFLIQYYNGEERAKGNILERFSAQQFPDLHSELNLSSLELGDSALYFCASSVVAGTNEQFFGPGTRLTVL.

This clone showed up just a few times. The chain has TRBV28 and TRBJ2-1; 8 bases fit TRBD1. The CDR3 is 12 residues long. CDR1 and CDR2 from the germline V gene are MDHEN and SYDVKM. With 3 bases clipped from V and 10 bases from J, the junction kept 2 bases outside the gene matches. The CDR3 DNA is TGTGCCAGCAGTTTCCGGGACAGGGAGCAGTTCTTC. The encoded protein is CASSFRDREQFF.

The J gene is TRBJ1-4, the V gene TRBV29-1, with unresolved D. The V end was cut by 4 bases, the J end by 7 bases, with 10 bases between. Germline V gene sequence: CDR1 SQVTM, CDR2 ANQGSEA. The CDR3 runs to 12 residues. This CDR3 reads CSVVLRGEKLFF. In nucleotides, the CDR3 is TGCAGCGTTGTGTTGCGGGGTGAAAAACTGTTTTTT.

This chain joins TRBV2 and TRBJ1-5; D gene uncertain. V was pared by 8 bases and J by 7 bases, with 18 bases between. There are 14 residues in the CDR3. Looked up from germline, CDR1 is SNHLY and CDR2 is FYNNEI. The CDR3 DNA reads as TGTGCCAGCCGAGCCGCCGGGTGGCTCCAGCCCCAGCATTTT. Its protein is CASRAAGWLQPQHF.

Remarks on this clone: Other DNA sequences in this sample translate to the same CDR3. J is TRBJ2-7 and V is TRBV9; 10 bases match TRBD2. V lost 4 bases to trimming and J lost 0 bases; unmatched junction nucleotides: 1. This CDR3 contains 14 residues. Germline loops: CDR1 SGDLS, CDR2 YYNGEE. The DNA for the CDR3 is TGTGCCAGCAGCAGACTAGCGGGCTCCTACGAGCAGTACTTC. It codes for CASSRLAGSYEQYF.

The chain couples TRBV23-1 to TRBJ2-7; weak D call: TRBD1 (5 bases). TRBV23-1 is marked as an open reading frame, function uncertain. This CDR3 is built from 15 residues. The V end was cut by 0 bases, the J end by 2 bases, with 11 bases between. The CDR3 spells CASSQSACRAYEQYF. For the CDR3, the DNA is TGCGCCAGCAGTCAATCCGCCTGCAGGGCCTACGAGCAGTACTTC.

This chain joins TRBV7-9 and TRBJ1-1; 7 positions agree with TRBD1. This CDR3 contains 15 residues. Germline trimming cut 1 base from V and 0 bases from J; bases unmatched to any gene: 2. Germline V lookup: CDR1 SEHNR, CDR2 FQNEAQ (reference sequence). The CDR3 region has the DNA TGTGCCAGCAGCTTAGGGACAGGCTTGAACACTGAAGCTTTCTTT. Its translation is CASSLGTGLNTEAFF. The complete variable domain, with remaining parts taken from reference TRBV7-9 and TRBJ1-1, reads DTGVSQNPRHKITKRGQNVTFRCDPISEHNRLYWYRQTLGQGPEFLTYFQNEAQLEKSRLLSDRFSAERPKGSFSTLEIQRTEQGDSAMYLCASSLGTGLNTEAFFGQGTRLTVV.

This clone was observed many times. This chain links TRBV19 with TRBJ1-2; 11 nucleotides line up with TRBD1. The junction had 8 bases not matched to a gene; V was cut back by 7 bases and J by 7 bases. CDR1 is LNHDA and CDR2 is SQIVND in the germline V gene (reference sequence). This CDR3 has 14 amino acids. CDR3 bases: TGTGCCAGTAAACCGGGACAGGGGGGACGTGGCTACACCTTC. Protein: CASKPGQGGRGYTF.

This clone was observed a few times. CDR3 coding DNA: TGTGCCATCAGTGAGTCCCAGACAGGGTATGGCGGCTACACCTTC. It translates to CAISESQTGYGGYTF. The rearrangement links TRBV10-3 to TRBJ1-2, with 7 bases that match TRBD1. Germline trimming cut 0 bases from V and 8 bases from J; bases unmatched to any gene: 9. The CDR3 consists of 15 residues. The germline V gene encodes CDR1 ENHRY and CDR2 SYGVKD.

This clone showed up just once. The chain is built from TRBV2 and TRBJ2-3; 7 bases fit TRBD2. CDR3 length: 20 residues. With V trimmed by 7 bases and J by 2 bases, 24 bases remained unmatched. The V gene's germline CDR1 is SNHLY and CDR2 FYNNEI. The CDR3 DNA sequence: TGTGCCAGCATAACTTCCGGGACTACCAACCCCGGACTCAACACAGATACGCAGTATTTT. This gives the protein CASITSGTTNPGLNTDTQYF.

This chain uses TRBV18 with TRBJ2-3; D perhaps matches TRBD2 (6 bases). Germline V lookup: CDR1 KGHSH, CDR2 LQKENI. Trimming took 2 bases from V and 0 from J, leaving 21 bases between them. The CDR3 loop spans 19 amino acids. CDR3 nucleotides: TGTGCCAGCTCACCAGCGGGACGGCAAATTCGAACTAGCACAGATACGCAGTATTTT. Translated: CASSPAGRQIRTSTDTQYF.

This sequence joins TRBV9 and TRBJ2-5, with TRBD2 matching 7 bases. Trimming took 7 bases from V and 1 from J; bases not matched to a gene: 10. Germline CDR1 and CDR2: SGDLS and YYNGEE. The CDR3 is 15 amino acids. DNA of the CDR3: TGTGCCAGCTCTTCTCCGGGACTAATCCAAGAGACCCAGTACTTC. Translated, it gives CASSSPGLIQETQYF.

The chain employs TRBV2 and TRBJ2-7; 10 bases are shared with TRBD1. Trimming at V came to 10 bases and at J to 7 bases, leaving 10 bases not matched to a gene. The CDR3 runs 13 residues. CDR1 SNHLY and CDR2 FYNNEI come from the germline V gene. The CDR3 region has the DNA TGTGCCACCCAACGACAGGGGGCAGGGGAGCAGTACTTC. Its translation: CATQRQGAGEQYF.

The chain is built from TRBV9 and TRBJ1-2; D is unclear. The V gene's germline CDR1 is SGDLS and CDR2 YYNGEE. CDR3 length: 15 amino acids. Trimming removed 0 bases from V and 0 bases from J, with 9 bases in between. The DNA for the CDR3 is TGTGCCAGCAGCGTAGGAGGGCTGTCTAACTATGGCTACACCTTC. Amino acids: CASSVGGLSNYGYTF.

About this clone: One end of the junction is discordant with germline, which a read error may explain. The rearrangement joins TRBV20-1 to TRBJ2-4; D not certain. CDR1 and CDR2 (germline): DFQATT, SNEGSKA (reference sequence). CDR3 length equals 9 residues. CDR3 in DNA: TGCAGTGCTCTTGAGAATAGAGTCTTC. The encoded protein is CSALENRVF.

The V gene is TRBV20-1, the J gene TRBJ2-3; 8 bases agree with TRBD2. V trimming: 3 bases; J trimming: 3 bases; junction bases outside the gene matches: 5. This CDR3 has 14 residues. Germline CDR1 reads DFQATT; CDR2 reads SNEGSKA (reference sequence). DNA for the CDR3: TGCAGTGCTAGTACTAGCGGCCGAACAGATACGCAGTATTTT. Protein product: CSASTSGRTDTQYF.

The gene calls are TRBV23-1 and TRBJ1-3; 7 positions agree with TRBD1. TRBV23-1 is an ORF for which the function is uncertain. The CDR3 has 15 residues. Unmatched junction bases numbered 0, after V lost 0 bases and J lost 1 base. CDR3 bases: TGCGCCAGCAGTCAATCGACAGGGTCTGGAAACACCATATATTTT. Translated: CASSQSTGSGNTIYF.

As to this clone: Mismatch with germline at one junction end may stem from a read error. The J gene is TRBJ2-2, the V gene TRBV7-3, with D unclear. The CDR3 consists of 13 residues. Germline V CDR1 and CDR2: SGHTA, FQGTGA. In nucleotides, the CDR3 is TGTGCCAGCAGCCTAACCTACGCCGGGGAGCTGTTTTTT. Its protein product is CASSLTYAGELFF.

The genes are TRBV19 and TRBJ1-5; no clear D gene. Looked up from germline, CDR1 is LNHDA and CDR2 is SQIVND (reference sequence). The CDR3 contains 16 residues. V was trimmed by 5 bases and J by 0 bases, leaving 14 bases between them. This CDR3 is CASSDKRRGSNQPQHF. As DNA, the CDR3 is TGTGCCAGTAGTGATAAGAGACGGGGTAGCAATCAGCCCCAGCATTTT.

J is TRBJ1-2 and V is TRBV6-5; 7 bases match TRBD1. CDR1 is MNHEY, CDR2 SVGAGI, per germline. V lost 6 bases and J lost 6; bases outside the gene matches: 13. The CDR3 contains 15 residues. For the CDR3, the DNA is TGTGCCAGCAGCATACTATTTCGGGACAGAAATGGCTACACCTTC. It translates to CASSILFRDRNGYTF.